One and the same sample provided the 18 T cell receptor beta chains below, sequenced in a study of T cell changes during pregnancy in multiple sclerosis. Sequencing used immunoSEQ multiplex PCR; TCRdb keeps in-frame clones, though not all of them. The table includes tens of thousands of clones, about 91% detected once. The source was peripheral blood, collected in the first trimester of pregnancy. These receptors all stem from a female donor in good health, enrolled as a control in a pregnancy study.

The chain joins TRBV10-3 to TRBJ2-7, with 8 bases fitting TRBD1. After removal of 8 bases from V and 5 bases from J, the junction contained 11 bases not matched to a gene. The germline V gene has CDR1 ENHRY and CDR2 SYGVKD. This CDR3 has 14 amino acids. CDR3 loop: CAIARGQARDEQYF. The CDR3 DNA follows: TGTGCCATCGCGAGGGGACAGGCTCGGGACGAGCAGTACTTC.

This chain uses TRBV2 with TRBJ1-5; 8 bases fit TRBD1. CDR1 is SNHLY, CDR2 FYNNEI, per germline. This CDR3 is 15 amino acids long. V shed 5 bases, J shed 7 bases, and the junction held 10 bases outside the gene matches. The CDR3, as DNA: TGTGCCAGCAGTAGGGGTGACAGGGGAGCACAGCCCCAGCATTTT. Its protein is CASSRGDRGAQPQHF.

This rearrangement joins TRBV5-4 to TRBJ2-5; possible D gene TRBD2, 7 bases. This CDR3 is 15 amino acids long. Trimming stripped 2 bases from V and 1 base from J, with 12 bases between. Germline V gene lookup returns CDR1 SGHNT and CDR2 YYREEE (reference sequence). CDR3 residues: CASSLNREGQETQYF. The CDR3 bases are TGTGCCAGCAGCTTAAACAGGGAGGGCCAAGAGACCCAGTACTTC.

This clone was picked up one time. This chain links TRBV19 with TRBJ2-3, with 8 bases aligning to TRBD1. CDR1 is LNHDA and CDR2 is SQIVND in the germline V gene (reference sequence). The CDR3 covers 17 residues. The V segment lost 10 bases and the J segment 3 bases; nucleotides outside the gene matches: 18. This chain's CDR3 is CAKMGGQGGARTDTQYF. The CDR3 region has the DNA TGTGCCAAAATGGGCGGACAGGGCGGGGCACGGACAGATACGCAGTATTTT.

This chain links TRBV29-1 with TRBJ2-6; TRBD1 agrees at 9 bases. The CDR3 is made up of 16 amino acids. V was clipped by 4 bases and J by 2 bases; unmatched bases: 6. Germline loops: CDR1 SQVTM, CDR2 ANQGSEA. CDR3 sequence (DNA): TGCAGCGTTGCCGGGACAGGGAGGGCTGGGGCCAACGTCCTGACTTTC. Translation gives CSVAGTGRAGANVLTF.

V usage is TRBV18 and J usage is TRBJ1-1, with TRBD1 identical over 7 bases. Germline V CDR1 and CDR2: KGHSH, LQKENI. This CDR3 contains 15 residues. V trimming: 6 bases; J trimming: 2 bases; junction bases outside the gene matches: 9. The CDR3 nucleotides read TGTGCCAGCTCCCCGGGACAGAACCTTAACACTGAAGCTTTCTTT. Encoded protein: CASSPGQNLNTEAFF.

The rearrangement uses TRBV5-6 and TRBJ1-2; 7 bases map to TRBD1. Germline V lookup: CDR1 SGHDT, CDR2 YYEEEE. CDR3 length equals 14 residues. After removal of 4 bases from V and 8 bases from J, the junction contained 11 bases not matched to a gene. The CDR3 spells CASSLMRDSRGYTF. CDR3 sequence (DNA): TGTGCCAGCAGCCTTATGAGGGACAGTCGGGGCTACACCTTC.

The chain recombines TRBV2 with TRBJ2-7; 7 nucleotides align to TRBD2. V trimming: 2 bases; J trimming: 3 bases; junction bases outside the gene matches: 4. The CDR3 totals 14 residues. CDR1 is SNHLY and CDR2 is FYNNEI in the germline V gene. CDR3 DNA sequence: TGTGCCAGCAGTGAACGGGAGGAAAGCTACGAGCAGTACTTC. Its protein is CASSEREESYEQYF.

The chain recombines TRBV6-4 with TRBJ2-1; possibly TRBD2 for D (7 bases). The CDR3 spans 16 residues. Germline V gives CDR1 MRHNA, CDR2 SNTAGT. Trimming pared 5 bases from V and 0 bases from J, leaving 14 bases between. CDR3 coding DNA: TGTGCCAGCAGTCCACGGGGGGCGAGCTCCTACAATGAGCAGTTCTTC. Translated: CASSPRGASSYNEQFF.

The chain carries TRBV2 and TRBJ1-5; the D gene is possibly TRBD1 (5 bases). V lost 1 base and J lost 1, with 14 bases in between. The germline V gene has CDR1 SNHLY and CDR2 FYNNEI. This CDR3 has 17 residues. The CDR3 bases are TGTGCCAGCAGTGAAGGGATAGGGGTGAGGAGCAATCAGCCCCAGCATTTT. Translating it yields CASSEGIGVRSNQPQHF.

The chain couples TRBV27 to TRBJ1-2; possibly TRBD1 for D (6 bases). V lost 3 bases and J 8 bases, leaving 13 bases between the germline ends. Germline-derived CDR1 and CDR2 are MNHEY and SMNVEV (reference sequence). The CDR3 sequence is 13 residues long. CDR3 in DNA: TGTGCCAGCAGTTTTCCCCAGGGGAACGGCTACACCTTC. Its translation is CASSFPQGNGYTF.

The rearrangement links TRBV7-7 to TRBJ2-1; 9 bases map to TRBD2. This CDR3 region has 15 residues. CDR1 is SSHAT and CDR2 is FNYEAQ in the germline V gene (reference sequence). The trim removed 5 bases at V and 4 bases at J, leaving 6 bases unmatched. The CDR3 DNA sequence: TGTGCCAGCAGCGACGGACTAGCGCCTTACAATGAGCAGTTCTTC. Amino acids: CASSDGLAPYNEQFF.

J is TRBJ2-5 and V is TRBV6-5; 11 nucleotides agree with TRBD2. Germline V gene sequence: CDR1 MNHEY, CDR2 SVGAGI. CDR3 length: 15 residues. The ends lost 5 bases at V and 1 base at J; junction bases unmatched: 3. The CDR3 loop is CASSTGLAVQETQYF. In DNA form, the CDR3 reads TGTGCCAGCAGTACGGGACTAGCGGTCCAAGAGACCCAGTACTTC.

The chain recombines TRBV19 with TRBJ1-6; D gene unclear. V was cut by 3 bases and J by 10 bases, with 13 bases left in between. The length of the CDR3 is 14 residues. From germline, CDR1 is LNHDA and CDR2 SQIVND (reference sequence). CDR3 in DNA: TGTGCCAGTAGTATTTCTGGCAGCGGGTCACCCCTCCACTTT. It specifies CASSISGSGSPLHF.

The chain employs TRBV5-4 and TRBJ1-1; 7 nucleotides agree with TRBD1. Trimming cost V 0 bases and J 3 bases; bases outside gene matches: 11. This CDR3 spans 17 amino acids. The V gene's germline CDR1 is SGHNT and CDR2 YYREEE (reference sequence). CDR3 DNA: TGTGCCAGCAGCTTGGGAGGCGCGCGACAGGGATACACTGAAGCTTTCTTT. As protein: CASSLGGARQGYTEAFF.

The V and J genes are TRBV5-1 and TRBJ1-1; the D gene is possibly TRBD1 (6 bases). The germline gives CDR1 SGHRS, CDR2 YFSETQ. The CDR3 consists of 13 residues. With 4 bases removed from V and 4 bases from J, the gap between germline ends came to 11 bases. The CDR3 loop reads CASSPRGGTEAFF. The CDR3 DNA reads as TGCGCCAGCAGCCCGAGGGGGGGCACTGAAGCTTTCTTT.

The chain carries TRBV19 and TRBJ1-6, with D maybe TRBD1 (5 bases). Germline loops: CDR1 LNHDA, CDR2 SQIVND (reference sequence). The CDR3 runs to 18 residues. Trimming removed 0 bases at V and 8 bases at J, with 20 bases between. The CDR3 sequence: CASSIEIGRGREDSPLHF. The CDR3 coding sequence is TGTGCCAGTAGTATAGAAATTGGGAGGGGACGGGAAGATTCACCCCTCCACTTT.

This clone came up once. This CDR3 is CATSRGRDGNTIYF. CDR3 nucleotides: TGTGCCACCAGCAGAGGCAGGGATGGAAACACCATATATTTT. The gene calls are TRBV15 and TRBJ1-3, with D maybe TRBD1 (5 bases). This CDR3 contains 14 residues. Germline CDR1 reads LNHNV; CDR2 reads YYDKDF (reference sequence). With 1 base removed from V and 3 bases from J, the gap between germline ends came to 7 bases.